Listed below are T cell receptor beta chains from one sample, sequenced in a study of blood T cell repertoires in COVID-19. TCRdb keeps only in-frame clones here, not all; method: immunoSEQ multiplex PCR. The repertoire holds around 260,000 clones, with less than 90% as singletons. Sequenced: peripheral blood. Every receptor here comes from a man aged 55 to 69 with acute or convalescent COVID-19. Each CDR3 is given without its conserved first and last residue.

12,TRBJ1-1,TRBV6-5,ASSYRRLNTEAF
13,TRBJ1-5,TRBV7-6,ASSLYTAGGQPQH
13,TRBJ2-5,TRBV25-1,ASSELRGQRETQY
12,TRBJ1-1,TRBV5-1,ASSQRQTESEAF
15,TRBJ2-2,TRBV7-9,ASSPGTSAQNTGELF
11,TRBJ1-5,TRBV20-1,SASEQGNQPQH
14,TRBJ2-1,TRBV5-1,ASSLEAGALYNEQF
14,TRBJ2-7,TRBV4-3,ASSQERGGSPNEQY
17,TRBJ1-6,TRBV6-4,ASSDPPRSADSYNSPLH
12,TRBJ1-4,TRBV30,AWTYREVFEKLF
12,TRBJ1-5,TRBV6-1,ASSGGVEGQPQH
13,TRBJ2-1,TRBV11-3,ASSTGGPSYNEQF
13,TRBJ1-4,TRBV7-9,ASSTSLRQNEKLF
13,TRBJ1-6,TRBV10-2,ASNSQGRSGSPLH
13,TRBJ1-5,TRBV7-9,ASRNGGQDNQPQH
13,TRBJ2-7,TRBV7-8,ASSPYSGDSHEQY
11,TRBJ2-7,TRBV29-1,SVDEGLGDKQY
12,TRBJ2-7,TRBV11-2,ASSNRRESYEQY
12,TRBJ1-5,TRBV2,ASSGTGSNQPQH
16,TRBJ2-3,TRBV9,ASSVGASGRFRTDTQY
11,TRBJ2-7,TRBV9,ASSVGPIWEQY
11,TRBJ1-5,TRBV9,ASSPTGGQPQH
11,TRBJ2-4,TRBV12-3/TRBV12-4,ASSFDRRNIQY
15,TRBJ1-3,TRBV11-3,ASSLAFSRAGENTIY
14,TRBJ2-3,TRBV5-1,ASSRRGSTFTDTQY
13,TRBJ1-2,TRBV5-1,ASSDRGAGNYGYT
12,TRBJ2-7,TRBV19,ASSEGDNRYEQY
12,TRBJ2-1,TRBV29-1,SGGDTGGVDEQF
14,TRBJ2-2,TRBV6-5,ASSYSAGGSSGELF
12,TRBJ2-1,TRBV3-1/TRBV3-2,ASSQGGPNAEQF
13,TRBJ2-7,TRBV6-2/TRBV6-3,ASSRGLAGRYEQY
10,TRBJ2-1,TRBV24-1,ATSEPGTRQF
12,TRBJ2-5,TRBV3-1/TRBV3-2,ASSHTASGETQY
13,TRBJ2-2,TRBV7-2,ASSPGLATTGELF
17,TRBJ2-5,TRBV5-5,ASSRVGYKGLTERETQY
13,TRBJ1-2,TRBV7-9,ASSYTGRGEYGYT